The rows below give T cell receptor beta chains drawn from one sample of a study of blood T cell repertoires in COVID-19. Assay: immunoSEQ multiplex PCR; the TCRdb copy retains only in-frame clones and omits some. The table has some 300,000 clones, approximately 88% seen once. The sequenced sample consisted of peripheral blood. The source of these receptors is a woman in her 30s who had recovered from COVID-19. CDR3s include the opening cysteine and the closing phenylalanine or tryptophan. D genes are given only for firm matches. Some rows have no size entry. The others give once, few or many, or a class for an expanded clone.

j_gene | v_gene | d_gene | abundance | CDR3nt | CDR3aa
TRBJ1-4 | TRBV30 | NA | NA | TGTGCCTGGAGACCCGGAGCTAATGAAAAACTGTTTTTT | CAWRPGANEKLFF
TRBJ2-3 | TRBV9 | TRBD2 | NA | TGTGCCCGCAGCGCCAGGGGGGCTAGCGGGGGGATACATGCTAGCACAGATACGCAGTATTTT | CARSARGASGGIHASTDTQYF
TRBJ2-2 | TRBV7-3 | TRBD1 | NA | TGTGCCAGCAGCTTAAGTCCGGGACAGGGAACCGGGGAGCTGTTTTTT | CASSLSPGQGTGELFF
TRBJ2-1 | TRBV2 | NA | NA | TGTGCCAGCAGACCGGACTTATCCTCCAATGAGCAGTTCTTC | CASRPDLSSNEQFF
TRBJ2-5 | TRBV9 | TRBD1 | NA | TGTGCCAGCGGCAAAAGGGGGGACAGGGTCCAAGAGACCCAGTACTTC | CASGKRGDRVQETQYF
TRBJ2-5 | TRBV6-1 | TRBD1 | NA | TGTGCCAGCAAGGGGGCGGGAGAGACCCAGTACTTC | CASKGAGETQYF
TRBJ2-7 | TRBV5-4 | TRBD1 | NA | TGTGCCAGCAGCGACCGGACAGGGGCCTCCTACGAGCAGTACTTC | CASSDRTGASYEQYF
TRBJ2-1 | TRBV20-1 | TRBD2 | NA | TGCAGTGCTAGTAACCAGCGGGGAAACAATGAGCAGTTCTTC | CSASNQRGNNEQFF
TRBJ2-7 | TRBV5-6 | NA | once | TGTGCCAGCAGGCGGGGGCGGGGGCTTTTCGACGAGCAGTACTTC | CASRRGRGLFDEQYF
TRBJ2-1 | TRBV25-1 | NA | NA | TGTGCCAGCACCTACCCGGCAGGGGGGTACAATGAGCAGTTCTTC | CASTYPAGGYNEQFF
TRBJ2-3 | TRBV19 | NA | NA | TGTGCCAGTAGCCTACAACAGGGTACAGATACGCAGTATTTT | CASSLQQGTDTQYF
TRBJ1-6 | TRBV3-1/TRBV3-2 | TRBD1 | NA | TGTGCCAGCAGCTACGGACAGGGGGTGGATTCACCCCTCCACTTT | CASSYGQGVDSPLHF
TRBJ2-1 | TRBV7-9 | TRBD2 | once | TGTGCCAGCAGCCTATCTAGCGGGGGGGTGGTGTACAATGAGCAGTTCTTC | CASSLSSGGVVYNEQFF
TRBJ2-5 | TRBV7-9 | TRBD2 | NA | TGTGCCAGCAGCTCCTGGGGGACTAGCGGCCTGGAGACCCAGTACTTC | CASSSWGTSGLETQYF
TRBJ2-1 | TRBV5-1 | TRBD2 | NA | TGCGCCAGCAGCTTCGGACTAGCGGAGTACAATGAGCAGTTCTTC | CASSFGLAEYNEQFF
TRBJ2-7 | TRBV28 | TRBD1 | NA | TGTGTCACGGTAGGGACAGGGGTCTACGAGCAGTACTTC | CVTVGTGVYEQYF
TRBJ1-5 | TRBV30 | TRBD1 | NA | TGTGCCTGGAGTGTTGGACAGGGGACTAATCAGCCCCAGCATTTT | CAWSVGQGTNQPQHF
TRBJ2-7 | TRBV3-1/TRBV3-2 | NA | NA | TGTGCCAGCAGCCAAGGGGAATGGGGAGCCATCTCCTACGAGCAGTACTTC | CASSQGEWGAISYEQYF
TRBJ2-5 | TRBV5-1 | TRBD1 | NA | TGCGCCAGCAGCTTGGGGGGACAGGTAGAGACCCAGTACTTC | CASSLGGQVETQYF
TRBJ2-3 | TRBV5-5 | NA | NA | TGTGCCAGCAGCTTGGCCGTAGGGGGCACAGATACGCAGTATTTT | CASSLAVGGTDTQYF
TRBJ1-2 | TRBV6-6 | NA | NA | TGTGCCAGCAGTTCGCCGGACAGACTTACTAACTATGGCTACACCTTC | CASSSPDRLTNYGYTF
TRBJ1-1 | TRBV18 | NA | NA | TGTGCCAGCTCACCATATTTTCCACACAGGGCAGAGAACACTGAAGCTTTCTTT | CASSPYFPHRAENTEAFF
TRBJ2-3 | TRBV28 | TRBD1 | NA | TGTGCCAGCAGTACCCTAAAGGGGACAGGGAGTATAGATACGCAGTATTTT | CASSTLKGTGSIDTQYF
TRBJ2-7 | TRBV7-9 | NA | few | TGTGCCAGCCGACTCGAGGGCGCCCACGAGCAGTACTTC | CASRLEGAHEQYF